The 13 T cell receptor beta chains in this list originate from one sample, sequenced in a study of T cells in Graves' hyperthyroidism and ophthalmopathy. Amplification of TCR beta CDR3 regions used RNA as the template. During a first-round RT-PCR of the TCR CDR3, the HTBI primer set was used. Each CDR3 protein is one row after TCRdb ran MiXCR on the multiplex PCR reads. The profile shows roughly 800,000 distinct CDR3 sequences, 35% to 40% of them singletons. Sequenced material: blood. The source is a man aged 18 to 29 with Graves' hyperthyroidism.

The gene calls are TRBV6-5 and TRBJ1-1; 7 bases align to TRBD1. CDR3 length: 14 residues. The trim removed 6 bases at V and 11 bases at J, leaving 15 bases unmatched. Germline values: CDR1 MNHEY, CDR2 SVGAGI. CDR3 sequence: CASSLILGGAIAFF. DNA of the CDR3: TGTGCCAGCAGCTTGATTCTAGGGGGCGCGATTGCTTTCTTT.

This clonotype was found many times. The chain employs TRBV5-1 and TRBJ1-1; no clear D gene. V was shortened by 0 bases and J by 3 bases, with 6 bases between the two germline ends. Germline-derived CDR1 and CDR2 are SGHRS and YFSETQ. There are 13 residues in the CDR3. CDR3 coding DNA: TGCGCCAGCAGCTTGGAAGTGCACACTGAAGCTTTCTTT. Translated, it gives CASSLEVHTEAFF.

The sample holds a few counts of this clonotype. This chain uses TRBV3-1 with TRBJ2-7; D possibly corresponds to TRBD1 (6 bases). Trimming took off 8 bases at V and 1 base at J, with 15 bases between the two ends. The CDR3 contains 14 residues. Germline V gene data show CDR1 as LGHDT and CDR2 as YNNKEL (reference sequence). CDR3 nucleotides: TGTGCCAGCTCCCCCGGGACACAATCCTACGAGCAGTACTTC. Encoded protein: CASSPGTQSYEQYF.

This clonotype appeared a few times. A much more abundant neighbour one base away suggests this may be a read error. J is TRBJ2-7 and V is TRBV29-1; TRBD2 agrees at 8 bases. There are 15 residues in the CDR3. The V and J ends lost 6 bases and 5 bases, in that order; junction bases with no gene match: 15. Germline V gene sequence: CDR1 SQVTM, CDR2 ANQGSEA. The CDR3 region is CSVTGGGRGPNEQYF. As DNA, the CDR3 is TGCAGCGTGACCGGGGGGGGCAGGGGACCCAACGAGCAGTACTTC.

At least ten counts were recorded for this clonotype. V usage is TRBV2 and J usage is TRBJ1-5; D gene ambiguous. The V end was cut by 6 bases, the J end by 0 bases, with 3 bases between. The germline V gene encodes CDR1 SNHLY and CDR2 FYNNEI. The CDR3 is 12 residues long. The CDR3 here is CASRYSNQPQHF. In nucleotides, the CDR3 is TGTGCCAGCAGGTATAGCAATCAGCCCCAGCATTTT.

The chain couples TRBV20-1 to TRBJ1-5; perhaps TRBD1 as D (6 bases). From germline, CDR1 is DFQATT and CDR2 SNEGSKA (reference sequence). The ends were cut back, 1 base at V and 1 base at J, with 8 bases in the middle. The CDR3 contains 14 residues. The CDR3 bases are TGCAGTGCTAGAGGGGGGGCGAGCAATCAGCCCCAGCATTTT. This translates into CSARGGASNQPQHF.

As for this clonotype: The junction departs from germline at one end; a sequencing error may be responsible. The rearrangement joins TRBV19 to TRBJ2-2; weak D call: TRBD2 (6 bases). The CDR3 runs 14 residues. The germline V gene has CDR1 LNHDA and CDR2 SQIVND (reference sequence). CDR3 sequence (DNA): TGTGCCAGTAGTGGAGGGGTTTACACCGGGGAGCTGCTTTTT. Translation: CASSGGVYTGELLF. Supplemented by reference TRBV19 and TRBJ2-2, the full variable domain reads DGGITQSPKYLFRKEGQNVTLSCEQNLNHDAMYWYRQDPGQGLRLIYYSQIVNDFQKGDIAEGYSVSREKKESFPLTVTSAQKNPTAFYLCASSGGVYTGELLFGEGSRLTVL.

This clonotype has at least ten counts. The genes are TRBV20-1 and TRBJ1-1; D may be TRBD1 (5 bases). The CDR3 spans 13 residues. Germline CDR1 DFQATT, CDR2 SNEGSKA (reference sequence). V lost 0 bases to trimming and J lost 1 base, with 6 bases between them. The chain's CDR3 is CSARDTGNTEAFF. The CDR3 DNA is TGCAGTGCTAGAGACACAGGGAACACTGAAGCTTTCTTT.

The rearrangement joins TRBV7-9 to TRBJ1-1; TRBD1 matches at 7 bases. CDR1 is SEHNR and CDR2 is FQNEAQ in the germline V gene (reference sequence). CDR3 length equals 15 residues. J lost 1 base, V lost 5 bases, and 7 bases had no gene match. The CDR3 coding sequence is TGTGCCAGCAGCCGACAGGGATCCCCGAACACTGAAGCTTTCTTT. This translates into CASSRQGSPNTEAFF.

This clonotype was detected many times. CDR3 DNA sequence: TGTGCCATCAGAGGGCCGGCTGGTTACGAGCAGTACTTC. It yields the protein CAIRGPAGYEQYF. The gene calls are TRBV10-3 and TRBJ2-7; no clear D. The germline V and J ends were trimmed by 6 bases and 4 bases, with 13 bases remaining between them. Germline lookup yields CDR1 ENHRY and CDR2 SYGVKD. This CDR3 spans 13 amino acids.

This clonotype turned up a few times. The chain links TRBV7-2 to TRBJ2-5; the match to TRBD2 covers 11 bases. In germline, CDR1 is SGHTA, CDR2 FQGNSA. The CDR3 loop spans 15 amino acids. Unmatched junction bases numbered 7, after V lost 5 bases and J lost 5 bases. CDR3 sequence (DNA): TGTGCCAGCAGCCAACTAGCGGGAGCTGCGGAGACCCAGTACTTC. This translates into CASSQLAGAAETQYF.

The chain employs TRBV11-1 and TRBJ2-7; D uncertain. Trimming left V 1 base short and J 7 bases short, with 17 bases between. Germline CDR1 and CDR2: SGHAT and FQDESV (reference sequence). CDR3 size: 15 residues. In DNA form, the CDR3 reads TGTGCCAGCAGCTTAGGGGTCAAACAAGCTGGGGAGCAGTACTTC. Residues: CASSLGVKQAGEQYF.

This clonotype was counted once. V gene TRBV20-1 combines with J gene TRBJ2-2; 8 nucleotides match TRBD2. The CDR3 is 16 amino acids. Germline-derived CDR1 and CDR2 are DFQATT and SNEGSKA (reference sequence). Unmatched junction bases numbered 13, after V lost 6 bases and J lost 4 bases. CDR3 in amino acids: CSARRGGRRITGELFF. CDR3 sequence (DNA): TGCAGTGCCCGACGGGGGGGCCGTCGTATCACCGGGGAGCTGTTTTTT.